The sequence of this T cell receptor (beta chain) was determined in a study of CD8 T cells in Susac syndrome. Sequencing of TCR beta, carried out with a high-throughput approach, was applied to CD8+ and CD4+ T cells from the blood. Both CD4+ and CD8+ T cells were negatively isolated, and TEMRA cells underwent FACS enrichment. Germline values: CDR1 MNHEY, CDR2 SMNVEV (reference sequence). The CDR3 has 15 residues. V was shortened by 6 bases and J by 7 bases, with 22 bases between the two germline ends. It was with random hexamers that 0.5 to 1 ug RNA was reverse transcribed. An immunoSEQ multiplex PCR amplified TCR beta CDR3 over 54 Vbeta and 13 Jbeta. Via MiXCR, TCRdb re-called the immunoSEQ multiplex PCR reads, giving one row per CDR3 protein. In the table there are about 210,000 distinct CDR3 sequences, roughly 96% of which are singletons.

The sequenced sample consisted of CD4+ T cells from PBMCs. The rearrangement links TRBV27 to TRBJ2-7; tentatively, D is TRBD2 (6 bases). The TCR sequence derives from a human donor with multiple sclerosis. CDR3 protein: CASSPSGLAEGEQYF. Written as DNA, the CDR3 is TGTGCCAGCAGCCCGAGCGGGCTGGCCGAGGGAGAGCAGTACTTC.